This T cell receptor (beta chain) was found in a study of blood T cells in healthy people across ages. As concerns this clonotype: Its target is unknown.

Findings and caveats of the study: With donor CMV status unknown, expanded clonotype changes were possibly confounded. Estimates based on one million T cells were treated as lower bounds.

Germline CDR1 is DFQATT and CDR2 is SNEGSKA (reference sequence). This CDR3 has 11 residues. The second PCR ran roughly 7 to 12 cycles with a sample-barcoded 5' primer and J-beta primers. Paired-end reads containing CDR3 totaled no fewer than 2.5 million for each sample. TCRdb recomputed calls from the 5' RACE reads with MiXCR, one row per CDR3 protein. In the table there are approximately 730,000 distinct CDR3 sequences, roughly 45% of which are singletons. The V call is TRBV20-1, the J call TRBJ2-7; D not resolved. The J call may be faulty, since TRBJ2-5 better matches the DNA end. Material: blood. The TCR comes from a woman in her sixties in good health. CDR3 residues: CSATLSGTQYF. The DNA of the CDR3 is TGCAGTGCTACCCTGTCTGGGACCCAGTACTTC.